Following are 8 T cell receptor beta chains from one sample sequenced in a study of blood T cell repertoires in COVID-19. TCRdb's table, derived via immunoSEQ multiplex PCR, lists solely in-frame clones and lacks some. The table includes 50,000 to 65,000 clones, 76% detected once. Material: peripheral blood. The receptors shown here come from a woman aged 45-60 years with active or convalescent COVID-19.

V is TRBV3-1 (or the pseudogene TRBV3-2) and J is TRBJ2-2, with a tentative D call TRBD2 (6 bases). V lost 3 bases and J lost 4, with 9 bases in between. The germline V gene has CDR1 LGHDT and CDR2 YNNKEL (reference sequence). CDR3 size: 14 residues. The CDR3 coding sequence is TGTGCCAGCAGCCAGGGGGGACCCACCGGGGAGCTGTTTTTT. Protein: CASSQGGPTGELFF.

The chain recombines TRBV2 with TRBJ2-1, with D tentatively TRBD1 (6 bases). This CDR3 spans 21 amino acids. Trimming left V 6 bases short and J 0 bases short, with 30 bases between. Germline values: CDR1 SNHLY, CDR2 FYNNEI. CDR3 residues: CASSEWRVGTSPSSSYNEQFF. Written as DNA, the CDR3 is TGTGCCAGCAGCGAATGGAGAGTAGGGACAAGTCCCTCGAGCTCCTACAATGAGCAGTTCTTC.

The chain carries TRBV6-5 and TRBJ1-2; 8 bases agree with TRBD1. After removal of 6 bases from V and 3 bases from J, the junction contained 3 bases not matched to a gene. Germline lookup yields CDR1 MNHEY and CDR2 SVGAGI. There are 13 residues in the CDR3. The CDR3 region has the DNA TGTGCCAGCAGATTGGACAGGGACTATGGCTACACCTTC. Amino acid sequence: CASRLDRDYGYTF.

The CDR3 protein is CASGGLSSYNEQFF. The CDR3 coding sequence is TGTGCCAGCGGGGGACTAAGCTCCTACAATGAGCAGTTCTTC. The chain joins TRBV6-5 to TRBJ2-1, with 7 bases identical to TRBD2. CDR3 length equals 14 residues. The germline V gene has CDR1 MNHEY and CDR2 SVGAGI. Trimming cost V 8 bases and J 0 bases; bases outside gene matches: 4.

V usage is TRBV29-1 and J usage is TRBJ2-1, with 8 bases identical to TRBD2. This CDR3 is built from 15 residues. V lost 7 bases and J lost 6; bases outside the gene matches: 14. Germline V lookup: CDR1 SQVTM, CDR2 ANQGSEA. The CDR3 region has the DNA TGCAGCGCCCATTCCCCGGGACTAGTCGCCAATGAGCAGTTCTTC. Translated, it gives CSAHSPGLVANEQFF.

The table lists this clone with a few counts. J is TRBJ1-5 and V is TRBV12-5, with 7 bases that match TRBD1. V lost 0 bases and J lost 3; bases outside the gene matches: 5. Germline CDR1 LGHNT, CDR2 FRNRAP. CDR3 length equals 16 residues. Written as DNA, the CDR3 is TGTGCTAGTGGTTTGGTCAATACAGGGGTCAATCAGCCCCAGCATTTT. Translated, it gives CASGLVNTGVNQPQHF.

The chain carries TRBV5-1 and TRBJ2-1, with 7 nucleotides matching TRBD2. In germline, CDR1 is SGHRS, CDR2 YFSETQ. CDR3 length equals 11 residues. With V trimmed by 4 bases and J by 13 bases, 5 bases remained unmatched. The CDR3 sequence: CASSLGLVQFF. The CDR3 coding sequence is TGCGCCAGCAGCCTAGGACTAGTTCAGTTCTTC.

The gene calls are TRBV5-6 and TRBJ1-3, with D hard to call. Germline-derived CDR1 and CDR2 are SGHDT and YYEEEE. Deletions cut 0 bases from V and 0 bases from J, with 10 bases between. The CDR3 is 16 residues long. The CDR3 DNA sequence: TGTGCCAGCAGCTTGGTCTCTAGGCTCTCTGGAAACACCATATATTTT. Its protein product is CASSLVSRLSGNTIYF.